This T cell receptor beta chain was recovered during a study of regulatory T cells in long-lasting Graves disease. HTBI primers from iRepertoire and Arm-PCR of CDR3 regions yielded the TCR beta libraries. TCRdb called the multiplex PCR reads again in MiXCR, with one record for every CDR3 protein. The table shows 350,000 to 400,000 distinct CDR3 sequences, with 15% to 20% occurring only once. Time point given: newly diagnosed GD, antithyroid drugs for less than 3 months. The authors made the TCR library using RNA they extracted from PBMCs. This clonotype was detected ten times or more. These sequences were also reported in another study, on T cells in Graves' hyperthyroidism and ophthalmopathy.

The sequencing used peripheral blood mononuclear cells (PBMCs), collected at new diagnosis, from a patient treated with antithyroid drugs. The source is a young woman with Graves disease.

The CDR3 sequence is CATSDGHTEAFF. In DNA, the CDR3 is TGTGCCACCAGTGATGGGCACACTGAAGCTTTCTTT. The chain joins TRBV24-1 to TRBJ1-1; the D is unclear. CDR3 length: 12 residues. The V end was cut by 3 bases, the J end by 3 bases, with 4 bases between. CDR1 KGHDR and CDR2 SFDVKD come from the germline V gene.